Each of the 23 T cell receptor beta chains below was sequenced from the same sample in a study of Ad26.COV2.S vaccination and SARS-CoV-2 variants. Some clones are missing from TCRdb's copy, which holds only in-frame ones; the method was immunoSEQ multiplex PCR. The table includes 300,000 to 400,000 clones, roughly nine tenths detected once. Stated treatment: 15 to 20 received Ad26.COV2.S at low or high dose, single or two shots; roughly five received placebo; per-sample allocation not given. Sample collection was performed on day 63 after the first vaccine or placebo injection. Sample: peripheral blood, taken in a trial of Ad26.COV2.S vaccine versus placebo. These receptors were taken from a person between 18 and 65 years old who received the Ad26.COV2.S COVID-19 vaccine or a placebo.

The genes are TRBV9 and TRBJ2-3, with 9 bases lining up with TRBD2. V shed 5 bases, J shed 6 bases, and the junction held 10 bases outside the gene matches. Germline V CDR1 and CDR2: SGDLS, YYNGEE. CDR3 length: 15 residues. The CDR3 spells CASRRNSGGWDTQYF. The CDR3 DNA is TGTGCCAGCAGGCGCAATAGCGGGGGCTGGGATACGCAGTATTTT.

This chain joins TRBV12-5 and TRBJ1-1; D not resolved. This CDR3 is built from 12 residues. Germline V CDR1 and CDR2: LGHNT, FRNRAP. With 1 base removed from V and 5 bases from J, the gap between germline ends came to 5 bases. CDR3 in DNA: TGTGCTAGTGGTTTGGCCACGACTGAAGCTTTCTTT. Its translation is CASGLATTEAFF.

This clone appeared a single time. In the same sample, other DNA sequences code for this CDR3. The rearrangement uses TRBV9 and TRBJ1-6, with a possible D match to TRBD1 (6 bases). CDR3 size: 13 residues. Trimming stripped 1 base from V and 7 bases from J, with 6 bases between. Germline V gene data show CDR1 as SGDLS and CDR2 as YYNGEE. The CDR3: CASSVTGNSPLHF. The DNA for the CDR3 is TGTGCCAGCAGCGTAACAGGGAATTCACCCCTCCACTTT.

The rearrangement uses TRBV5-5 and TRBJ1-1; 7 bases are a match to TRBD1. CDR1 and CDR2 from the germline V gene are SGHKS and YYEKEE (reference sequence). The ends lost 5 bases at V and 6 bases at J; junction bases unmatched: 7. The CDR3 contains 13 residues. CDR3 bases: TGTGCCAGCAGGGTGACAGGGTCTCCTGAAGCTTTCTTT. Its protein is CASRVTGSPEAFF.

The chain combines TRBV9 with TRBJ1-4, with a possible D match to TRBD1 (6 bases). The V and J ends lost 7 bases and 8 bases respectively, with 18 bases between them. Germline loops: CDR1 SGDLS, CDR2 YYNGEE. This CDR3 has 14 residues. The CDR3 nucleotides read TGTGCCAGCGATTCATCAGGGGTCGGAGAAAAACTGTTTTTT. It translates to CASDSSGVGEKLFF.

The V and J genes are TRBV9 and TRBJ2-1; TRBD2 matches 12 bases. The CDR3 contains 15 residues. V lost 1 base, J lost 4 bases, and 0 bases stayed unmatched. Germline V CDR1 and CDR2: SGDLS, YYNGEE. The DNA for the CDR3 is TGTGCCAGCAGCGTACTAGCGGGAGGGTACAATGAGCAGTTCTTC. Translating gives CASSVLAGGYNEQFF.

The chain links TRBV6-6 to TRBJ2-1; TRBD2 is a possible D gene (7 bases). The ends were cut back, 7 bases at V and 5 bases at J, with 15 bases in the middle. The CDR3 loop spans 14 amino acids. The germline gives CDR1 MNHNY, CDR2 SVGAGI (reference sequence). The CDR3 loop reads CASKRGGRNNEQFF. CDR3 sequence (DNA): TGTGCCAGCAAAAGGGGGGGGAGGAACAATGAGCAGTTCTTC.

This rearrangement joins TRBV15 to TRBJ2-2; D possibly corresponds to TRBD2 (6 bases). Germline V lookup: CDR1 LNHNV, CDR2 YYDKDF (reference sequence). This CDR3 has 12 residues. The CDR3 sequence: CVAETNTGELFF. CDR3 in DNA: TGTGTAGCGGAGACGAACACCGGGGAGCTGTTTTTT.

V is TRBV3-1 (or the pseudogene TRBV3-2) and J is TRBJ1-1; D possibly corresponds to TRBD1 (5 bases). This CDR3 is 15 amino acids long. Germline V gene lookup returns CDR1 LGHDT and CDR2 YNNKEL (reference sequence). Between the trimmed V and J ends, which lost 1 base and 3 bases, there was a span of 12 bases. The CDR3 nucleotides are TGTGCCAGCAGCCAAGGTTGGGGGGGGTACACTGAAGCTTTCTTT. Its translation: CASSQGWGGYTEAFF.

The chain carries TRBV29-1 and TRBJ1-1; D gene ambiguous. The CDR3 consists of 11 residues. The V gene lost 6 bases and the J gene lost 1 base, with 6 bases spanning the gap. CDR1 is SQVTM and CDR2 is ANQGSEA in the germline V gene. The CDR3 sequence is CSVQENTEAFF. The CDR3 DNA is TGCAGCGTCCAGGAGAACACTGAAGCTTTCTTT. The full variable domain, with the rest looked up from reference TRBV29-1 and TRBJ1-1, is SAVISQKPSRDICQRGTSLTIQCQVDSQVTMMFWYRQQPGQSLTLIATANQGSEATYESGFVIDKFPISRPNLTFSTLTVSNMSPEDSSIYLCSVQENTEAFFGQGTRLTVV.

The J gene is TRBJ1-5, the V gene TRBV2; D is undetermined. Germline-derived CDR1 and CDR2 are SNHLY and FYNNEI. The CDR3 sequence is 17 residues long. Trimming stripped 8 bases from V and 1 base from J, with 21 bases between. The CDR3 loop reads CASSAGRSTESNQPQHF. The CDR3 DNA reads as TGTGCCAGCTCGGCCGGCCGCTCAACCGAAAGCAATCAGCCCCAGCATTTT.

The chain uses TRBV6-5 and TRBJ2-3, with a tentative D call TRBD1 (5 bases). Trimming shortened V by 5 bases and J by 7 bases, and 16 bases separated the two germline ends. Germline-derived CDR1 and CDR2 are MNHEY and SVGAGI. There are 14 residues in the CDR3. CDR3 coding DNA: TGTGCCAGCAGTCCCGGGTGGGGCCAGAATACGCAGTATTTT. It codes for CASSPGWGQNTQYF.

The rearrangement joins TRBV19 to TRBJ1-1; TRBD1 agrees at 7 bases. Unmatched junction bases numbered 6, after V lost 4 bases and J lost 4 bases. The CDR3 runs 14 residues. CDR1 and CDR2 (germline): LNHDA, SQIVND (reference sequence). CDR3 DNA sequence: TGTGCCAGTAGTAACAGGGGTCTTTCCACTGAAGCTTTCTTT. This translates into CASSNRGLSTEAFF. Looking up the rest from reference TRBV19 and TRBJ1-1 gives the full variable domain: DGGITQSPKYLFRKEGQNVTLSCEQNLNHDAMYWYRQDPGQGLRLIYYSQIVNDFQKGDIAEGYSVSREKKESFPLTVTSAQKNPTAFYLCASSNRGLSTEAFFGQGTRLTVV.

Comment on this clone: The identical CDR3 is also encoded by other nucleotide sequences in the sample. The chain employs TRBV6-5 and TRBJ2-2, with 8 bases that match TRBD1. Unmatched junction bases numbered 2, after V lost 4 bases and J lost 1 base. Germline lookup yields CDR1 MNHEY and CDR2 SVGAGI. The CDR3 length is 15 residues. The DNA for the CDR3 is TGTGCCAGCAGTTTTGACAGGGGGAACACCGGGGAGCTGTTTTTT. It yields the protein CASSFDRGNTGELFF.

The chain joins TRBV30 to TRBJ1-2; tentative D call: TRBD1 (6 bases). V shed 7 bases and J shed 7 bases, with 16 bases lying between them. Germline V gene lookup returns CDR1 GTSNPN and CDR2 SVGIG (reference sequence). This CDR3 has 12 residues. CDR3 nucleotides: TGTGCCTCCCTACGGGGGGCGGCTGGCTACACCTTC. Protein product: CASLRGAAGYTF.

The chain has TRBV4-3 and TRBJ2-1; D remains unclear. Deletions cut 5 bases from V and 4 bases from J, with 24 bases between. The CDR3 totals 18 residues. Germline lookup yields CDR1 LGHNA and CDR2 YSLEER. The CDR3 region is CASSERRVGNPLYNEQFF. CDR3 nucleotide sequence: TGCGCCAGCAGCGAGCGAAGAGTGGGAAATCCCTTATACAATGAGCAGTTCTTC.

The sample holds a few counts of this clone. V and J are TRBV6-1 and TRBJ1-5, with D possibly TRBD1 on 5 matching bases. Trimming cost V 4 bases and J 7 bases, with 20 bases left between them. The CDR3 is made up of 16 amino acids. Per the germline V gene, CDR1 is MNHNS and CDR2 is SASEGT. The CDR3 spells CASSVRDVTPSQPQHF. Written as DNA, the CDR3 is TGTGCCAGCAGTGTCAGGGACGTCACACCGAGCCAGCCCCAGCATTTT.

The chain uses TRBV18 and TRBJ2-7; 11 bases fit TRBD2. After removal of 3 bases from V and 0 bases from J, the junction contained 13 bases not matched to a gene. The CDR3 loop spans 19 amino acids. Germline-derived CDR1 and CDR2 are KGHSH and LQKENI. CDR3 sequence: CASSPVAGGPGLYSYEQYV. As DNA, the CDR3 is TGTGCCAGCTCACCCGTAGCGGGAGGGCCTGGGCTTTACTCCTACGAGCAGTACGTC.

The chain carries TRBV6-4 and TRBJ1-5; D unresolved. Trimming took off 5 bases at V and 4 bases at J, with 6 bases between the two ends. This CDR3 contains 12 residues. The germline V gene encodes CDR1 MRHNA and CDR2 SNTAGT. CDR3 nucleotides: TGTGCCAGCAGTTCATTAAATCAGCCCCAGCATTTT. It translates to CASSSLNQPQHF.

This clone is a singleton in its sample. V gene TRBV11-2 combines with J gene TRBJ1-3, with D hard to call. The germline V and J ends were trimmed by 4 bases and 0 bases, with 4 bases remaining between them. Looked up from germline, CDR1 is SGHAT and CDR2 is FQNNGV. The CDR3 is made up of 13 amino acids. CDR3 amino acids: CASSSSSGNTIYF. CDR3 bases: TGTGCCAGCAGCTCCTCCTCTGGAAACACCATATATTTT.

This clone was observed once. J is TRBJ2-5 and V is TRBV6-5; D may be TRBD1 (5 bases). Per the germline V gene, CDR1 is MNHEY and CDR2 is SVGAGI. This CDR3 comprises 14 residues. V was shortened by 6 bases and J by 3 bases, with 14 bases between the two germline ends. As DNA, the CDR3 is TGTGCCAGCAGCTTACAGGCGGAGAAAGAGACCCAGTACTTC. Amino acids: CASSLQAEKETQYF.

V usage is TRBV5-1 and J usage is TRBJ2-3, with a tentative D call TRBD1 (5 bases). CDR3 length: 15 amino acids. The ends were cut back, 2 bases at V and 2 bases at J, with 12 bases in the middle. Per the germline V gene, CDR1 is SGHRS and CDR2 is YFSETQ. The chain's CDR3 is CASSLGVAYTDTQYF. The CDR3 coding sequence is TGCGCCAGCAGCTTAGGGGTAGCCTACACAGATACGCAGTATTTT.

The CDR3 loop is CASSITGGTEAFF. CDR3 sequence (DNA): TGTGCCAGTAGTATCACGGGGGGCACTGAAGCTTTCTTT. The chain links TRBV19 to TRBJ1-1; D is possibly TRBD1 (5 bases). The germline V gene has CDR1 LNHDA and CDR2 SQIVND (reference sequence). V was clipped by 3 bases and J by 4 bases, with 9 bases between them. The CDR3 spans 13 residues.